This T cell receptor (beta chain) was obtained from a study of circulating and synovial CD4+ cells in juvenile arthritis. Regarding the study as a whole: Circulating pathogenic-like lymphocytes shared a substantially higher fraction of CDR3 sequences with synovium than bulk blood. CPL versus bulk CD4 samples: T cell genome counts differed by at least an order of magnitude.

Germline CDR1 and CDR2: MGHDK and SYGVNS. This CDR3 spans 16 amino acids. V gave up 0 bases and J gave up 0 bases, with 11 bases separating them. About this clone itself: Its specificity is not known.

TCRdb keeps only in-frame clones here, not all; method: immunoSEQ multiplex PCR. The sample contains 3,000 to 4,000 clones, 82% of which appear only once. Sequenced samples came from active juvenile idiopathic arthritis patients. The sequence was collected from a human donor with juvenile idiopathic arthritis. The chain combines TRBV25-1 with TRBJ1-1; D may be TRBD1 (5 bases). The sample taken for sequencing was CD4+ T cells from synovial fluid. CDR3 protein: CASSEYDSLMNTEAFF. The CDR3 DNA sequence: TGTGCCAGCAGTGAATATGACAGCCTCATGAACACTGAAGCTTTCTTT.